A selection of T cell receptor beta chains follows, all from one sample in a study of T cell clonotyping in hematopoietic cell transplantation. Using immunoSEQ multiplex PCR, the repertoire was profiled, and TCRdb retains in-frame clones only, with some absent. The sample yields approximately 8,400 clones, roughly nine tenths seen once. Source: peripheral blood mononuclear cells, taken at the time of graft-versus-host disease after allogeneic stem cell transplant. The receptors stem from a male patient aged 60 to 75 who had an allogeneic stem cell transplant from a related donor, so the T cells may come from the graft donor. Some clones in this sample may be carry-over from other donors' samples. Both conserved end residues are part of each CDR3. The D gene is left open where the match is weak. Clone size is stated in some rows and not others, as once, few, many or a class when expanded.

CDR3 protein,CDR3 DNA,J gene,V gene,clone size,D gene
CASSELTGYSPLHF,TGTGCCAGCAGTGAACTAACAGGGTACTCACCCCTCCACTTT,TRBJ1-6,TRBV2,NA,NA
CASSLSWSHVIF,TGTGCCAGCAGCTTGTCGTGGTCTCATGTTATCTTT,TRBJ1-1,TRBV5-8,NA,NA
CASSLSRGGYEQYF,TGCGCCAGCAGCCTCTCGAGGGGCGGTTACGAGCAGTACTTC,TRBJ2-7,TRBV4-1,NA,NA
CASSRSGTANTGELFF,TGTGCCAGCAGCCGCTCCGGGACGGCAAACACCGGGGAGCTGTTTTTT,TRBJ2-2,TRBV27,NA,NA
CASSDPTGGQETQYF,TGTGCCAGCAGTGATCCCACAGGGGGACAAGAGACCCAGTACTTC,TRBJ2-5,TRBV25-1,NA,TRBD1
CASSADGGVDNEQFF,TGTGCCAGCAGTGCCGACGGAGGGGTCGACAATGAGCAGTTCTTC,TRBJ2-1,TRBV6-4,NA,NA
CASSSGTFTGELFF,TGCGCCAGCAGCTCGGGGACCTTCACCGGGGAGCTGTTTTTT,TRBJ2-2,TRBV5-1,once,NA
CASSDGQGYNEQFF,TGTGCCAGCAGTGATGGTCAGGGATACAATGAGCAGTTCTTC,TRBJ2-1,TRBV2,NA,NA
CASSSDRGLTEAFF,TGTGCCAGCAGTTCAGACAGGGGCCTCACTGAAGCTTTCTTT,TRBJ1-1,TRBV6-5,NA,TRBD1
CASSYLDRGPEKLFF,TGTGCCAGCAGTTATTTGGACAGGGGGCCCGAAAAACTGTTTTTT,TRBJ1-4,TRBV6-5,NA,TRBD1
CASSYTGQGYNEQFF,TGTGCCAGCAGCTATACGGGACAGGGATACAATGAGCAGTTCTTC,TRBJ2-1,TRBV11-2,NA,TRBD1
CASSMGGRPDTQYF,TGTGCCAGCAGTATGGGGGGGCGCCCAGATACGCAGTATTTT,TRBJ2-3,TRBV27,NA,NA
CASSQKLGGTGDYEQYF,TGTGCCAGCAGCCAAAAATTGGGTGGGACAGGAGACTACGAGCAGTACTTC,TRBJ2-7,TRBV11-2,NA,TRBD1
CASSTAWGQQETQYF,TGTGCCAGCAGCACCGCCTGGGGACAGCAAGAGACCCAGTACTTC,TRBJ2-5,TRBV11-3,NA,TRBD1
CASRGGAEQETQYF,TGTGCCAGCAGGGGGGGAGCGGAACAAGAGACCCAGTACTTC,TRBJ2-5,TRBV7-2,NA,NA
CASSLVLAGANVLTF,TGTGCCAGCAGCTTAGTACTAGCTGGGGCCAACGTCCTGACTTTC,TRBJ2-6,TRBV7-3,NA,NA
CASGLEARYGWGSYEQYF,TGTGCTAGTGGTTTGGAAGCTAGGTATGGGTGGGGCTCCTACGAGCAGTACTTC,TRBJ2-7,TRBV12-5,NA,NA
CASSARTSGGQETQYF,TGTGCCAGCAGTGCCCGGACTAGCGGGGGTCAAGAGACCCAGTACTTC,TRBJ2-5,TRBV6-1,NA,TRBD2
CASSVQGAREKLFF,TGTGCCAGCAGTGTCCAGGGGGCCCGTGAAAAACTGTTTTTT,TRBJ1-4,TRBV28,NA,TRBD1
CASSLPTGRGYTF,TGTGCCAGCAGCTTACCGACAGGGCGCGGCTACACCTTC,TRBJ1-2,TRBV11-3,NA,TRBD1
CAISPSNQPQHF,TGTGCCATCAGTCCCAGCAATCAGCCCCAGCATTTT,TRBJ1-5,TRBV10-3,NA,NA
CASSKGQDNSPLHF,TGTGCCAGCAGCAAGGGACAGGATAATTCACCCCTCCACTTT,TRBJ1-6,TRBV7-6,NA,TRBD1
CASSLGQSYSPRDTGELFF,TGCGCCAGCAGCTTGGGACAGAGCTATTCCCCGAGGGACACCGGGGAGCTGTTTTTT,TRBJ2-2,TRBV5-1,NA,NA
CASSQVGGRARGQPQHF,TGCGCCAGCAGCCAAGTAGGGGGACGGGCCCGGGGTCAGCCCCAGCATTTT,TRBJ1-5,TRBV4-1,once,NA
CASKTDRFNQPQHF,TGTGCCAGCAAGACGGACAGGTTTAATCAGCCCCAGCATTTT,TRBJ1-5,TRBV2,NA,TRBD1
CASSLDRGSAEAFF,TGTGCCAGCAGCTTAGACAGGGGGTCGGCTGAAGCTTTCTTT,TRBJ1-1,TRBV7-8,NA,TRBD1
CASSYVGAEAFF,TGTGCCAGCAGTTACGTCGGTGCCGAGGCTTTCTTT,TRBJ1-1,TRBV6-5,NA,NA
CASSRTADYGYTF,TGTGCCAGCAGCAGGACAGCTGACTATGGCTACACCTTC,TRBJ1-2,TRBV7-9,NA,NA
CASSLGGLEFTDTQYF,TGTGCCAGCAGCTTAGGGGGCCTGGAATTCACAGATACGCAGTATTTT,TRBJ2-3,TRBV11-2,once,NA
CASSTGGYLDTEAFF,TGTGCCAGCAGTACGGGGGGATACCTAGACACTGAAGCTTTCTTT,TRBJ1-1,TRBV28,once,NA
CASSGLLVTDTQYF,TGTGCCAGCAGCGGTCTTCTCGTCACAGATACGCAGTATTTT,TRBJ2-3,TRBV9,NA,NA
CASSYRGGPRDEQFF,TGTGCCAGCAGCTATCGGGGGGGCCCTCGGGATGAGCAGTTCTTC,TRBJ2-1,TRBV9,NA,TRBD2
CASSQFGGGVSTDTQYF,TGCGCCAGCAGCCAATTCGGCGGGGGCGTCTCCACAGATACGCAGTATTTT,TRBJ2-3,TRBV4-3,NA,NA
CASSVAGQNSPLHF,TGTGCCAGCAGCGTAGCGGGACAGAATTCACCCCTCCACTTT,TRBJ1-6,TRBV9,once,TRBD1
CASSSSSNQPQHF,TGTGCCAGCAGTTCCTCAAGCAATCAGCCCCAGCATTTT,TRBJ1-5,TRBV6-5,NA,NA
CASRLGGPTDTQYF,TGTGCCAGTAGGCTGGGGGGGCCCACAGATACGCAGTATTTT,TRBJ2-3,TRBV19,NA,NA
CASGPSTTYEQYF,TGTGCTAGTGGTCCCTCCACCACCTACGAGCAGTACTTC,TRBJ2-7,TRBV12-5,NA,NA
CATSRDSSTDTQYF,TGTGCCACCAGCAGGGACAGTAGCACAGATACGCAGTATTTT,TRBJ2-3,TRBV15,NA,NA
CASSLGHSNTGELFF,TGTGCCAGCAGCTTGGGGCATTCGAACACCGGGGAGCTGTTTTTT,TRBJ2-2,TRBV7-2,NA,NA
CASSLEVRLYGYTF,TGTGCCAGCAGCTTAGAGGTTCGGCTCTATGGCTACACCTTC,TRBJ1-2,TRBV7-2,NA,NA
CASSLEGATEAFF,TGCGCCAGCAGCTTGGAAGGGGCCACTGAAGCTTTCTTT,TRBJ1-1,TRBV5-1,NA,NA
CASSLWLENTDTQYF,TGTGCCAGCAGTTTATGGCTTGAAAACACAGATACGCAGTATTTT,TRBJ2-3,TRBV28,NA,NA
CASSLTESYEQYF,TGTGCCAGCAGCTTAACGGAATCCTACGAGCAGTACTTC,TRBJ2-7,TRBV7-2,once,NA
CASSLDGQGTQYF,TGTGCCAGCAGCTTGGACGGTCAAGGGACGCAGTATTTT,TRBJ2-3,TRBV5-5,few,NA
CASSIIAGGRHEQYF,TGTGCCAGTAGTATAATAGCGGGGGGCCGACACGAGCAGTACTTC,TRBJ2-7,TRBV19,NA,TRBD2
CASSEDKGVSTDTQYF,TGTGCCAGCAGTGAAGATAAAGGGGTTAGCACAGATACGCAGTATTTT,TRBJ2-3,TRBV25-1,NA,NA
CASSFPGGGYTEAFF,TGTGCCAGCAGTTTTCCAGGGGGGGGGTACACTGAAGCTTTCTTT,TRBJ1-1,TRBV28,NA,TRBD1
CASSTLLSASYEQYF,TGTGCCAGCAGTACTCTTCTCAGCGCCTCCTACGAGCAGTACTTC,TRBJ2-7,TRBV28,once,NA
CASSREGAHTEAFF,TGTGCCAGCAGCCGGGAGGGGGCCCACACTGAAGCTTTCTTT,TRBJ1-1,TRBV6-1,NA,TRBD1
CASSESTALLYEQYF,TGTGCCAGCAGTGAAAGTACAGCGCTTCTCTACGAGCAGTACTTC,TRBJ2-7,TRBV2,NA,NA
CASRGVLQGVPYEQYF,TGCGCCAGCAGGGGGGTGTTACAGGGGGTTCCCTACGAGCAGTACTTC,TRBJ2-7,TRBV10-1,NA,TRBD1